This paragraph reports one TCR beta chain. The table lists this clone with a few counts. Its target antigen remains unknown. No base quality values were provided; no much bigger clone lies one nucleotide off. These data are taken from a study of blood T cell repertoires in COVID-19 (dated by TCRdb to between 2020 and 2021). As for the study more broadly: The collaborator samples originated in the United States, Italy and Spain and spanned the acute and convalescent phases of COVID-19. The material from the prospective study consisted of cDNA or gDNA derived from T cells, B-cell-depleted T cells, or PBMCs. The dataset comprised deeply sampled blood TCRbeta repertoires from subjects exposed to, actively infected with, or recovered from COVID-19. The repertoires were made available in a free public database intended to serve as a resource for research on the immune response to SARS-CoV-2. Samples were obtained from the ongoing ImmuneRACE study (first 160 participants) and from about 1,300 subjects provided by 6 global collaborators. Sample metadata almost always included a de-identified subject ID, COVID-19 status, age in years and sex. Where available, HLA class I and class II types were taken from metadata supplied by the sample provider and were not determined by assay-based typing. General conclusions and limits of the study: The amount of clinical and demographic metadata varied by source and participant and was provided uncurated.

TCRbeta CDR3 regions were amplified from genomic DNA by means of the immunoSEQ Assay, a bias-controlled multiplex PCR. Turning to the authors' computational methods: The number of nucleated cells in each sample was estimated from the amplification of reference gene primers within the assay. To quantify the absolute abundance of each unique TCRbeta CDR3 rearrangement, sequence reads were collapsed and filtered. For each sample, productive Simpson clonality was calculated as the square root of Simpson's diversity index across productive rearrangements. The table was pulled from immuneACCESS by TCRdb, which kept in-frame rearrangements only. Such tables lose some clones; where checked, under half of the loss comes from unresolved V genes, and the rest has no known cause. The D gene and trimming were derived from the DNA, and the V and J assignments and clone size from that table. Across this sample there are roughly 250,000 clones, with 70% to 90% seen only once. The top ten clonotypes cover roughly 0.94% of the sample.

In Seattle, one collaborating source enrolled patients while the infection was active and tracked those patients longitudinally over the course of disease. Whole blood was collected in K2EDTA tubes by collaborating institutions according to the institutions' own protocols. For TCRbeta analysis, collaborators shipped samples in one of three forms: frozen whole blood, isolated PBMCs, or DNA extracted from either of those sample types. This TCR was recovered from a human donor with COVID-19, enrolled during active disease. The donor label of this sample is uncertain. The sample taken for sequencing was peripheral blood.

The DNA sequence follows: TGTGCCAGTAGTATGGTCACTAGCGGGAGTACGCAGTATTTT. Translated, this gives CASSMVTSGSTQYF. The sequence joins TRBV19 to TRBJ2-3; 11 nucleotides in the junction match TRBD2. For CDR1 and CDR2, the germline V gene (reference sequence) lists LNHDA and SQIVND. The germline V end is reduced by 3 bases and the J end by 8 bases; junction bases left unmatched: 4. Reading from cysteine to phenylalanine, the CDR3 counts 14 amino acids. Kept here is only the CDR3 DNA, which spans 42 bases and is read in frame from base 1.